This TCR beta chain originates from a study of blood T cell repertoires in COVID-19. Measured with immunoSEQ multiplex PCR; TCRdb has only the in-frame clones, and not every one. The table records about 47,000 clones, less than 85% of them present only once. Trimming took 0 bases from V and 3 from J, leaving 12 bases between them. Germline values: CDR1 MNHEY, CDR2 SVGEGT. The CDR3 is made up of 16 amino acids. The source material was peripheral blood. This sequence joins TRBV6-2 or TRBV6-3 and TRBJ1-5; D is unclear. This receptor was identified in a man between 50 and 59 years old with acute or convalescent COVID-19. CDR3 nucleotide sequence: TGTGCCAGCAGTTACTCGATCGGGGATGTCAATCAGCCCCAGCATTTT. It encodes CASSYSIGDVNQPQHF.